This record concerns one T cell receptor beta chain sequence. Its antigen is unknown. Germline assignment: CDR1 DFQATT and CDR2 SNEGSKA (reference sequence). The V end was cut by 3 bases, the J end by 3 bases, with 12 bases between. This CDR3 has 13 amino acids. T-allo10 cells from the graft donor were described as anergic, host-alloantigen-specific, and alloantigen-specific suppressors. The data were obtained in a study of type 1 regulatory T cells. Study in general: This in vitro CD4 product, T-allo10, is enriched for Tr1 cells and alloantigen-specific.

TCRdb passed the reads through MiXCR, listing each CDR3 protein once. The profile covers roughly 68,000 distinct CDR3 sequences, with roughly 60% appearing a single time and around 7.6% taken by the ten largest. This rearrangement joins TRBV20-1 to TRBJ2-7; TRBD2 might be the D (6 bases). Input material: cultured T cells, either the whole culture or a sorted T cell fraction (not recorded which). As for subset: Tr1-enriched cell product generated in vitro against host alloantigens. The origin of this receptor is a human donor in good health. The CDR3 DNA follows: TGCAGTGCTAGCGGGGACTCACACTACGAGCAGTACTTC. The encoded protein is CSASGDSHYEQYF.